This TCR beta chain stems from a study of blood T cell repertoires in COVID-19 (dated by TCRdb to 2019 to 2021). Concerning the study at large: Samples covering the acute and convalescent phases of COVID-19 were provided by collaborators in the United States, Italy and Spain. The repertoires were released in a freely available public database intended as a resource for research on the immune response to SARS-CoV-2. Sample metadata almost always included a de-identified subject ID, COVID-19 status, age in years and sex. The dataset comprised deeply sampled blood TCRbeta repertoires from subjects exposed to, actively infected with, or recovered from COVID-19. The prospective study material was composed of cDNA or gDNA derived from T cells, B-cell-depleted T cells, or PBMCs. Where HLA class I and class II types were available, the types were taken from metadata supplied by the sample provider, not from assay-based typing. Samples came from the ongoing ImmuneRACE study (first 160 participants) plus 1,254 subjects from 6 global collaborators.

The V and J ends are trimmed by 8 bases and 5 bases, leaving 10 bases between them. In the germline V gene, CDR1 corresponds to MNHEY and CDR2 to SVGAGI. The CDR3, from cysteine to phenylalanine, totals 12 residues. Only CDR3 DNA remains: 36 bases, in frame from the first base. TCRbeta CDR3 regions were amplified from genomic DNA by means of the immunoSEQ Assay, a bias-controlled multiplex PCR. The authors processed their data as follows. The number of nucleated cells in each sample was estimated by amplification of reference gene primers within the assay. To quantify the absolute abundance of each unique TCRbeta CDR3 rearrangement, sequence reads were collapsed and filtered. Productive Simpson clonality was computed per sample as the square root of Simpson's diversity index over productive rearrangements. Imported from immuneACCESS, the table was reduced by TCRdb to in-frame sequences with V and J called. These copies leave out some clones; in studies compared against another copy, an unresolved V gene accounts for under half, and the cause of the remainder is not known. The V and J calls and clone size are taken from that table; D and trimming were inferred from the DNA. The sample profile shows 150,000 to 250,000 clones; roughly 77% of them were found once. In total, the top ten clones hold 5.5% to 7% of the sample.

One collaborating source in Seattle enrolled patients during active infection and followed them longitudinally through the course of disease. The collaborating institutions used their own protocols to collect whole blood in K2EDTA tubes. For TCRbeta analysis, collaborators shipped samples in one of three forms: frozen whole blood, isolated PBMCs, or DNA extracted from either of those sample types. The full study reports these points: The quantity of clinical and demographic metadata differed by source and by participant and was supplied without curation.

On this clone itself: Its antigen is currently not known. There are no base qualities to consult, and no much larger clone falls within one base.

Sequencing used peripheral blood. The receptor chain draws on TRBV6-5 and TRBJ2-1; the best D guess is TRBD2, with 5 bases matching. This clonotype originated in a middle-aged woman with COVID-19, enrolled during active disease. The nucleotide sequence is TGTGCCAGCGGGAGAGCGCACAATGAGCAGTTCTTC. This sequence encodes CASGRAHNEQFF.